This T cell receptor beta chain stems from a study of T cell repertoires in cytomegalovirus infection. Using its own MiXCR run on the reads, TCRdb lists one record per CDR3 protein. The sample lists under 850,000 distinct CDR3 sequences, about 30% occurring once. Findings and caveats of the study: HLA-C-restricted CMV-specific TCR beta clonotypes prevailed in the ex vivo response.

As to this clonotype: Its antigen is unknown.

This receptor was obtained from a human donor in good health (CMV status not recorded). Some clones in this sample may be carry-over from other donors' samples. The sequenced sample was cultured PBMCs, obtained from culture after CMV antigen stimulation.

CDR3 amino acids: CASSPQGSFGTGELFF. The CDR3 nucleotides are TGTGCCAGCAGTCCACAGGGGAGTTTCGGGACAGGGGAGCTGTTTTTT. The chain employs TRBV2 and TRBJ2-2, with 7 bases fitting TRBD1. V lost 5 bases to trimming and J lost 8 bases; unmatched junction nucleotides: 14. The CDR3 is 16 residues long. Per germline, CDR1 SNHLY and CDR2 FYNNEI.